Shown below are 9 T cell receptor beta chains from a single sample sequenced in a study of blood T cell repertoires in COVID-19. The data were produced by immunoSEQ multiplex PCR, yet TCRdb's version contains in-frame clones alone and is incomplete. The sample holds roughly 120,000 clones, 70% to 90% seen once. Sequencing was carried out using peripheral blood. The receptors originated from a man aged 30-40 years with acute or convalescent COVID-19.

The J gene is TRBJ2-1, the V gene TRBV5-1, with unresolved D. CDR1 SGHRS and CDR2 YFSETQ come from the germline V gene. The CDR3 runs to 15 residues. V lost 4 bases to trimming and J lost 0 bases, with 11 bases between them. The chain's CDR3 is CASSPQGGSYNEQFF. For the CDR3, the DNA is TGCGCCAGCAGCCCCCAAGGCGGCTCCTACAATGAGCAGTTCTTC.

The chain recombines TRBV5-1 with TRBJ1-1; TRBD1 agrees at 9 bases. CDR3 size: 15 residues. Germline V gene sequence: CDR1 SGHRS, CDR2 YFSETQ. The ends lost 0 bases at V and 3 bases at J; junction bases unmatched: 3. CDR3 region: CASSLARTGDTEAFF. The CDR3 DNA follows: TGCGCCAGCAGCTTGGCTAGGACAGGGGACACTGAAGCTTTCTTT.

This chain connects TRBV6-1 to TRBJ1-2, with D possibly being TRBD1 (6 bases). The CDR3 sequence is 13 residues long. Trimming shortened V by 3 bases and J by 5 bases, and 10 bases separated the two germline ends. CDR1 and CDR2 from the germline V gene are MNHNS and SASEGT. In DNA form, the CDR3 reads TGTGCCAGCAGTGAGTCAGGGGATTATGGCTACACCTTC. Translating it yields CASSESGDYGYTF.

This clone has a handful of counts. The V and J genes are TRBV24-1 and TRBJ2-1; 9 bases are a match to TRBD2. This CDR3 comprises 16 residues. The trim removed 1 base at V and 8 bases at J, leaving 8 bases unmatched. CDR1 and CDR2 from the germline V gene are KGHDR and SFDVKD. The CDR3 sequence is CATSDFRASGIHEQFF. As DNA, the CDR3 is TGTGCCACCAGTGATTTCCGGGCTAGCGGGATTCATGAGCAGTTCTTC.

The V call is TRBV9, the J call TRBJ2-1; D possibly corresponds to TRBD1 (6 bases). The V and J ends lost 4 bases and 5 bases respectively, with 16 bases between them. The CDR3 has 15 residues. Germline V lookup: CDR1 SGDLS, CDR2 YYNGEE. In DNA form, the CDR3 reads TGTGCCAGCAGCTTACAGGGAAGGGGACACAATGAGCAGTTCTTC. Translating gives CASSLQGRGHNEQFF.

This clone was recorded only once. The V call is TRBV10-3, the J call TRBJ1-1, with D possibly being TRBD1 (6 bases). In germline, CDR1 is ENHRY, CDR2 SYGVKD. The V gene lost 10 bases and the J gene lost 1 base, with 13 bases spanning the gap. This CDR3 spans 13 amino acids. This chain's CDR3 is CATGRTANTEAFF. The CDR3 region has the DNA TGTGCCACCGGACGGACAGCGAACACTGAAGCTTTCTTT.

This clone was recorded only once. This CDR3 reads CASSKGAGPKAFF. The DNA for the CDR3 is TGTGCCAGCAGCAAAGGTGCGGGACCTAAAGCTTTCTTT. The V and J genes are TRBV21-1 and TRBJ1-1. TRBV21-1 is a listed pseudogene. This CDR3 region has 13 residues.

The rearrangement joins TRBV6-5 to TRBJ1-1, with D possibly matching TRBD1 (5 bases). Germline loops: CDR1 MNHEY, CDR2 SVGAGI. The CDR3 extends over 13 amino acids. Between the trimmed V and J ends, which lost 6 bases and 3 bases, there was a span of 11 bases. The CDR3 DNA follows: TGTGCCAGCAGGGGGGGACCGCACACTGAAGCTTTCTTT. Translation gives CASRGGPHTEAFF.

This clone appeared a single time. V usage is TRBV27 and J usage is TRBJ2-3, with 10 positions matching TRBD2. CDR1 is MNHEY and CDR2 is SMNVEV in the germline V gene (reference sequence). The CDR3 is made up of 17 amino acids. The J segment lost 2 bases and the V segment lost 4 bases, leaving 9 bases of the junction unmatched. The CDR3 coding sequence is TGTGCCAGCAGTTCGACCAGCGGGAGGGACCCCACAGATACGCAGTATTTT. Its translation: CASSSTSGRDPTDTQYF.